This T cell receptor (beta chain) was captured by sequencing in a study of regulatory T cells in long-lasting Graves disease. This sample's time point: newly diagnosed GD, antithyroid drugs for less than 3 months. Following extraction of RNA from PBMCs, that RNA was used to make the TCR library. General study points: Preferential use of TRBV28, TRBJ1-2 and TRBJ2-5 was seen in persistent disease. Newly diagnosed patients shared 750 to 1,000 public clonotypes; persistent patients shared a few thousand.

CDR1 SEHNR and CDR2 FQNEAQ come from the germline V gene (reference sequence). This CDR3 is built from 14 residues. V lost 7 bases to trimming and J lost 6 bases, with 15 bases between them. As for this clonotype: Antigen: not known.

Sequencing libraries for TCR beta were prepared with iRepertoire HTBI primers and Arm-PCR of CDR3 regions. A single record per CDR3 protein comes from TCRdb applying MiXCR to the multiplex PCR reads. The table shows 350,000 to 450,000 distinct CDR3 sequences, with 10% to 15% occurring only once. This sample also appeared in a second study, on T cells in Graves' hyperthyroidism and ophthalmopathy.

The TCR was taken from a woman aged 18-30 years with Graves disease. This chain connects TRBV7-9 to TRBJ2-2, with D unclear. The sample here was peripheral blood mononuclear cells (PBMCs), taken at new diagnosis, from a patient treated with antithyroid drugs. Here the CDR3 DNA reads TGTGCCAGCACTCTAGAACAAAGGGCCGGGGAGCTGTTTTTT. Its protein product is CASTLEQRAGELFF.